This T cell receptor beta chain was identified during a study of blood T cell repertoires in COVID-19. For the study at large: The United States, Italy and Spain supplied acute and convalescent COVID-19 samples. PBMCs, B-cell-depleted T cells, or T cells were the source of the cDNA or gDNA that made up the material.

Each participant's cohort was designated according to participant-reported clinical history. CDR1 and CDR2 (germline): SGDLS, YYNGEE. The V gene end was trimmed by 4 bases and the J gene end by 8 bases; junction bases not matched to a gene: 9. CDR3 length equals 14 residues. As originally analysed: From reference gene primer amplification, estimates of nucleated cell counts were derived. The repertoire was sequenced with immunoSEQ multiplex PCR; TCRdb's copy has only in-frame clones and lacks some. D and trimming come from the DNA, and the V and J calls and clone size come from that table. Among about 270,000 clones listed, approximately 89% were seen once.

The chain uses TRBV9 and TRBJ1-1; TRBD1 matches at 9 bases. What was sequenced was PBMCs or T cells enriched from blood (not recorded which). The clonotype was recovered from a man in his forties or fifties who had been exposed to COVID-19. CDR3 in amino acids: CASSISPGTGEAFF. For the CDR3, the DNA is TGTGCCAGCAGCATCAGCCCCGGGACAGGGGAAGCTTTCTTT.